The rows below give T cell receptor beta chains drawn from one sample of a study of T cells in tuberculosis. TCRdb's table, derived via immunoSEQ multiplex PCR, lists solely in-frame clones and lacks some. The table shows more than 70,000 clones, with roughly 93% occurring only once. Sequenced: CD1b-GMM tetramer-negative cells sorted from PBMCs. The receptors were gathered from an adult woman with latent tuberculosis. Each CDR3 is given with its conserved first and last residue. Each record gives: CDR3 protein, CDR3 DNA, V gene, clone size, J gene, D gene. The D gene is left open where the match is weak. Some rows have no size entry. The others give once, few or many, or a class for an expanded clone.

CDR3aa: CASSFQGNYGYTF
CDR3nt: TGTGCCAGCAGTTTTCAGGGGAACTATGGCTACACCTTC
v_gene: TRBV27
abundance: few
j_gene: TRBJ1-2
d_gene: NA

CDR3aa: CASTSQGLGEAFF
CDR3nt: TGTGCCAGCACCTCGCAGGGACTCGGTGAAGCTTTCTTT
v_gene: TRBV6-5
abundance: NA
j_gene: TRBJ1-1
d_gene: NA

CDR3aa: CASSSTGQVTYEQYF
CDR3nt: TGTGCCAGCAGCTCCACGGGACAGGTGACCTACGAGCAGTACTTC
v_gene: TRBV11-2
abundance: NA
j_gene: TRBJ2-7
d_gene: TRBD1

CDR3aa: CARSLVGRTGGYEQYF
CDR3nt: TGTGCCAGAAGCTTGGTGGGGAGGACAGGTGGCTACGAGCAGTACTTC
v_gene: TRBV5-3
abundance: NA
j_gene: TRBJ2-7
d_gene: NA

CDR3aa: CASSLGRQGNSYNEQFF
CDR3nt: TGTGCCAGCAGCTTAGGGAGACAGGGGAATTCCTACAATGAGCAGTTCTTC
v_gene: TRBV11-3
abundance: NA
j_gene: TRBJ2-1
d_gene: TRBD1

CDR3aa: CASSEPEDSSYEQYF
CDR3nt: TGTGCCAGCAGTGAGCCCGAGGACAGCTCCTACGAGCAGTACTTC
v_gene: TRBV6-6
abundance: NA
j_gene: TRBJ2-7
d_gene: NA

CDR3aa: CASKGRGGNYGYTF
CDR3nt: TGTGCCAGCAAAGGGCGGGGGGGGAACTATGGCTACACCTTC
v_gene: TRBV6-5
abundance: NA
j_gene: TRBJ1-2
d_gene: NA

CDR3aa: CASSFFVGHTDTQYF
CDR3nt: TGTGCCAGCAGCTTTTTTGTGGGGCATACAGATACGCAGTATTTT
v_gene: TRBV7-9
abundance: NA
j_gene: TRBJ2-3
d_gene: NA

CDR3aa: CASSVGQGRQPQHF
CDR3nt: TGTGCCAGCAGCGTGGGACAGGGGCGGCAGCCCCAGCATTTT
v_gene: TRBV7-2
abundance: NA
j_gene: TRBJ1-5
d_gene: TRBD1

CDR3aa: CASSLYGGGQNTEAFF
CDR3nt: TGTGCCAGCAGCTTGTACGGGGGAGGACAGAACACTGAAGCTTTCTTT
v_gene: TRBV5-5
abundance: NA
j_gene: TRBJ1-1
d_gene: NA

CDR3aa: CASRGQVGDIQYF
CDR3nt: TGTGCCAGCAGAGGACAGGTCGGCGACATTCAGTACTTC
v_gene: TRBV2
abundance: NA
j_gene: TRBJ2-4
d_gene: TRBD1

CDR3aa: CSVETTGDPNTDTQYF
CDR3nt: TGCAGCGTGGAAACGACAGGGGATCCGAACACAGATACGCAGTATTTT
v_gene: TRBV29-1
abundance: NA
j_gene: TRBJ2-3
d_gene: TRBD1

CDR3aa: CASSPPPGTGELFF
CDR3nt: TGTGCCAGCAGCCCGCCCCCGGGGACCGGGGAGCTGTTTTTT
v_gene: TRBV7-6
abundance: once
j_gene: TRBJ2-2
d_gene: NA

CDR3aa: CASSLYSLEGVYGYTF
CDR3nt: TGTGCCAGCAGCTTATACAGCCTTGAGGGAGTCTATGGCTACACCTTC
v_gene: TRBV7-9
abundance: NA
j_gene: TRBJ1-2
d_gene: NA

CDR3aa: CASSLSGLNNEQFF
CDR3nt: TGCGCCAGCAGCCTTAGCGGACTAAACAATGAGCAGTTCTTC
v_gene: TRBV4-1
abundance: NA
j_gene: TRBJ2-1
d_gene: NA

CDR3aa: CASSLADSYGYTF
CDR3nt: TGTGCCAGCAGCTTAGCGGACAGCTATGGCTACACCTTC
v_gene: TRBV7-9
abundance: once
j_gene: TRBJ1-2
d_gene: NA

CDR3aa: CASRRGGEYF
CDR3nt: TGTGCCAGCAGGCGGGGGGGGGAGTACTTC
v_gene: TRBV21-1
abundance: NA
j_gene: TRBJ2-7
d_gene: NA

CDR3aa: CASSALGESGELFF
CDR3nt: TGCGCCAGCAGCGCACTAGGAGAGTCCGGGGAGCTGTTTTTT
v_gene: TRBV10-2
abundance: NA
j_gene: TRBJ2-2
d_gene: NA

CDR3aa: CASSQGGTGRETLFF
CDR3nt: TGCGCCAGCAGCCAAGGGGGGACAGGGAGGGAGACGCTGTTTTTT
v_gene: TRBV4-3
abundance: NA
j_gene: TRBJ2-2
d_gene: TRBD1

CDR3aa: CASSLTASGNTIYF
CDR3nt: TGCGCCAGCAGCTTGACAGCTTCTGGAAACACCATATATTTT
v_gene: TRBV5-1
abundance: NA
j_gene: TRBJ1-3
d_gene: NA

CDR3aa: CASSVRQGSEAFF
CDR3nt: TGTGCCAGCAGTGTAAGACAGGGTAGTGAAGCTTTCTTT
v_gene: TRBV6-4
abundance: NA
j_gene: TRBJ1-1
d_gene: TRBD1

CDR3aa: CASSQGLAGPGELFF
CDR3nt: TGCGCCAGCAGCCAGGGACTAGCGGGGCCCGGGGAGCTGTTTTTT
v_gene: TRBV5-1
abundance: NA
j_gene: TRBJ2-2
d_gene: TRBD2

CDR3aa: CASSPRLDSPLHF
CDR3nt: TGTGCCAGCAGCCCCAGACTCGATTCACCCCTCCACTTT
v_gene: TRBV5-4
abundance: NA
j_gene: TRBJ1-6
d_gene: NA

CDR3aa: CASRGGQGIYGYTF
CDR3nt: TGTGCCAGCAGGGGGGGACAGGGTATTTATGGCTACACCTTC
v_gene: TRBV25-1
abundance: NA
j_gene: TRBJ1-2
d_gene: TRBD1

CDR3aa: CASSAYRGRSYTF
CDR3nt: TGTGCCAGCAGTGCCTACAGGGGACGGAGCTACACCTTC
v_gene: TRBV6-1
abundance: NA
j_gene: TRBJ1-2
d_gene: TRBD1

CDR3aa: CASSRGDSNQPQHF
CDR3nt: TGTGCCAGCTCCCGCGGTGATAGCAATCAGCCCCAGCATTTT
v_gene: TRBV18
abundance: NA
j_gene: TRBJ1-5
d_gene: NA

CDR3aa: CASETGGSPDTQYF
CDR3nt: TGTGCCAGTGAAACAGGGGGCTCTCCGGATACGCAGTATTTT
v_gene: TRBV10-3
abundance: NA
j_gene: TRBJ2-3
d_gene: TRBD1